Following are 30 T cell receptor beta chains from one sample sequenced in a study of a mutant IDH1 vaccine in newly diagnosed glioma. Profiling relied on immunoSEQ multiplex PCR, and the TCRdb table lists in-frame clones only, not all of them. The data contain about 46,000 clones, 70% to 85% of them singletons. The time point here: week 47, end of study. The investigators gave 300 ug of mutant IDH1 20-mer peptide in each vaccine dose, together with topical imiquimod. Their specific antigens are unknown. Sample: PBMCs, taken from a glioma patient whose treatment included an IDH1 peptide vaccine. The origin of the receptors is a woman aged 25 to 39 with glioma. Some clones in this sample may be carry-over from other donors' samples.

The chain is built from TRBV6-1 and TRBJ1-2, with TRBD1 as a possible D gene (5 bases). V lost 7 bases and J 1 base, leaving 13 bases between the germline ends. Germline V gives CDR1 MNHNS, CDR2 SASEGT. CDR3 size: 14 residues. The CDR3 spells CASISGGVNYGYTF. The CDR3 DNA is TGTGCCAGCATCTCCGGAGGGGTTAACTATGGCTACACCTTC.

This chain joins TRBV6-6 and TRBJ1-3, with D possibly being TRBD1 (6 bases). The CDR3 contains 14 residues. Germline loops: CDR1 MNHNY, CDR2 SVGAGI (reference sequence). Trimming shortened V by 6 bases and J by 5 bases, and 14 bases separated the two germline ends. CDR3 in DNA: TGTGCCAGCAGGACCAGGGGAGCAAGAAACACCATATATTTT. Its protein is CASRTRGARNTIYF.

The V and J genes are TRBV29-1 and TRBJ2-7, with D unclear. Germline V lookup: CDR1 SQVTM, CDR2 ANQGSEA. CDR3 length: 13 amino acids. Trimming stripped 0 bases from V and 2 bases from J, with 8 bases between. Written as DNA, the CDR3 is TGCAGCGTTGAAGATAATGGCCCCTACGAGCAGTACTTC. Translating gives CSVEDNGPYEQYF.

This chain uses TRBV5-1 with TRBJ1-6; D perhaps matches TRBD1 (5 bases). CDR3 length: 18 residues. Trimming took 1 base from V and 5 from J, leaving 19 bases between them. Germline assignment: CDR1 SGHRS and CDR2 YFSETQ. CDR3 coding DNA: TGCGCCAGCAGCTTGTATCCAAAGGGGCGAGTTGATAATTCACCCCTCCACTTT. This sequence encodes CASSLYPKGRVDNSPLHF.

The chain has TRBV2 and TRBJ1-3; TRBD1 is a possible D gene (5 bases). The V gene lost 6 bases and the J gene lost 3 bases, with 15 bases spanning the gap. Germline loops: CDR1 SNHLY, CDR2 FYNNEI. This CDR3 contains 15 residues. CDR3 sequence (DNA): TGTGCCAGCAGCCGGCAGGGATCTGGTGGAAACACCATATATTTT. This gives the protein CASSRQGSGGNTIYF.

V gene TRBV9 combines with J gene TRBJ1-2, with D tentatively TRBD1 (5 bases). CDR3 length equals 14 residues. Trimming removed 3 bases from V and 4 bases from J, with 13 bases in between. Germline V gene lookup returns CDR1 SGDLS and CDR2 YYNGEE. CDR3 sequence: CASSGRGKGYGYTF. CDR3 nucleotides: TGTGCCAGCAGCGGAAGGGGTAAGGGCTATGGCTACACCTTC.

In its sample, this clone was seen once. V usage is TRBV7-8 and J usage is TRBJ2-2; D unresolved. V was pared by 5 bases and J by 1 base, with 8 bases between. The length of the CDR3 is 14 residues. In germline, CDR1 is SGHVS, CDR2 FQNEAQ. The chain's CDR3 is CASSRVLNTGELFF. Written as DNA, the CDR3 is TGTGCCAGCAGCCGCGTCCTGAACACCGGGGAGCTGTTTTTT.

The gene calls are TRBV7-6 and TRBJ2-1; possible D gene TRBD2, 5 bases. The CDR3 extends over 15 amino acids. CDR1 and CDR2 from the germline V gene are SGHVS and FNYEAQ. Trimming pared 3 bases from V and 7 bases from J, leaving 16 bases between. The CDR3 region is CASSFRSGSFNEQFF. The CDR3, as DNA: TGTGCCAGCAGCTTCAGAAGTGGGAGTTTTAATGAGCAGTTCTTC.

This clone was seen a few times. The chain links TRBV30 to TRBJ1-2; D is undetermined. The V and J ends lost 1 base and 4 bases respectively, with 7 bases between them. Germline V gives CDR1 GTSNPN, CDR2 SVGIG (reference sequence). The CDR3 covers 12 residues. The chain's CDR3 is CAWSDGTYGYTF. Here the CDR3 DNA reads TGTGCCTGGAGTGACGGCACCTATGGCTACACCTTC.

There are a few counts of this clone. This sequence joins TRBV7-2 and TRBJ1-3, with D unclear. This CDR3 contains 16 residues. V was clipped by 5 bases and J by 0 bases, with 14 bases between them. Germline CDR1 SGHTA, CDR2 FQGNSA. The chain's CDR3 is CASSPEGRHSGNTIYF. The CDR3 DNA follows: TGTGCCAGCAGCCCAGAAGGTAGACACTCTGGAAACACCATATATTTT.

The rearrangement joins TRBV5-1 to TRBJ2-5, with 7 nucleotides matching TRBD2. CDR3 length equals 15 residues. Germline CDR1 SGHRS, CDR2 YFSETQ. The J segment lost 5 bases and the V segment lost 4 bases, leaving 11 bases of the junction unmatched. Here the CDR3 DNA reads TGCGCCAGCAGCCCGGGACTAACACGTCAGGAGACCCAGTACTTC. It yields the protein CASSPGLTRQETQYF.

J is TRBJ2-7 and V is TRBV29-1; D may match TRBD1 or TRBD2 (7 bases each). V was trimmed by 6 bases and J by 0 bases, leaving 18 bases between them. This CDR3 spans 15 amino acids. Germline CDR1 SQVTM, CDR2 ANQGSEA. CDR3 nucleotide sequence: TGCAGCGTAGGTTCCAGGGGGGGCGGCTCCTACGAGCAGTACTTC. It is translated as CSVGSRGGGSYEQYF.

The chain has TRBV28 and TRBJ1-4; D gene unclear. This CDR3 comprises 13 residues. Trimming shortened V by 5 bases and J by 8 bases, and 12 bases separated the two germline ends. The germline gives CDR1 MDHEN, CDR2 SYDVKM. Here the CDR3 reads CASSRLGQEKLFF. The CDR3 nucleotides read TGTGCCAGCAGTCGCCTCGGGCAGGAAAAACTGTTTTTT.

This rearrangement joins TRBV10-2 to TRBJ2-2; D could derive from TRBD1 or TRBD2 (6 bases each). CDR1 and CDR2 from the germline V gene are WSHSY and SAAADI. V was clipped by 7 bases and J by 11 bases, with 11 bases between them. The CDR3 has 11 amino acids. CDR3 bases: TGCGCCAGCAAGGGGGGCAGAGAGCTGTTTTTT. Protein sequence: CASKGGRELFF.

The genes are TRBV13 and TRBJ2-6; D may be TRBD1 or TRBD2 (6 bases each). The CDR3 contains 17 residues. CDR1 and CDR2 from the germline V gene are PRHDT and FYEKMQ (reference sequence). Trimming pared 3 bases from V and 2 bases from J, leaving 14 bases between. CDR3 coding DNA: TGTGCCAGCAGCTTTTCAGGGGAGGTGACTGGGGCCAACGTCCTGACTTTC. Protein sequence: CASSFSGEVTGANVLTF.

This rearrangement joins TRBV14 to TRBJ2-7; maybe TRBD2 (7 bases). Germline values: CDR1 SGHDN, CDR2 FVKESK. CDR3 size: 13 residues. The V and J ends lost 11 bases and 0 bases respectively, with 14 bases between them. In DNA, the CDR3 is TGTGCCTCCGGAGGGGGGGCCTCCTACGAGCAGTACTTC. Translated, it gives CASGGGASYEQYF.

This chain connects TRBV15 to TRBJ1-5; D is ambiguous. V lost 0 bases and J 3 bases, leaving 9 bases between the germline ends. The CDR3 is made up of 15 amino acids. Germline V gives CDR1 LNHNV, CDR2 YYDKDF (reference sequence). As DNA, the CDR3 is TGTGCCACCAGCAGAGAGGGCGGCTACAATCAGCCCCAGCATTTT. It codes for CATSREGGYNQPQHF.

Only a few counts were recorded for this clone. The rearrangement joins TRBV30 to TRBJ2-5; unclear D gene. This CDR3 comprises 14 residues. Trimming took off 0 bases at V and 3 bases at J, with 11 bases between the two ends. In germline, CDR1 is GTSNPN, CDR2 SVGIG (reference sequence). The chain's CDR3 is CAWSVARPEETQYF. The CDR3 DNA sequence: TGTGCCTGGAGTGTAGCGAGACCTGAAGAGACCCAGTACTTC.

The gene calls are TRBV6-6 and TRBJ1-2, with TRBD1 identical over 7 bases. The CDR3 is made up of 14 amino acids. From germline, CDR1 is MNHNY and CDR2 SVGAGI (reference sequence). V trimming: 7 bases; J trimming: 1 base; junction bases outside the gene matches: 6. The CDR3 DNA sequence: TGTGCCAGCAAGGCAGGGGGAGTTAACTATGGCTACACCTTC. This gives the protein CASKAGGVNYGYTF.

This clone has a single count. The chain joins TRBV15 to TRBJ2-7; tentative D call: TRBD1 (6 bases). With 11 bases removed from V and 3 bases from J, the gap between germline ends came to 17 bases. Germline CDR1 LNHNV, CDR2 YYDKDF (reference sequence). This CDR3 comprises 13 residues. Written as DNA, the CDR3 is TGTGCCGTCACTGCAGGCAGGGGCTACGAGCAGTACTTC. As protein: CAVTAGRGYEQYF.

The rearrangement joins TRBV30 to TRBJ2-3, with D possibly being TRBD2 (5 bases). Germline CDR1 is GTSNPN and CDR2 is SVGIG (reference sequence). V was shortened by 3 bases and J by 5 bases, with 9 bases between the two germline ends. The CDR3 totals 12 residues. The CDR3 coding sequence is TGTGCCTGGAGCCTGAGCGGAGATACGCAGTATTTT. Translating gives CAWSLSGDTQYF.

V and J are TRBV19 and TRBJ1-2, with 8 bases that match TRBD1. V shed 6 bases, J shed 7 bases, and the junction held 7 bases outside the gene matches. CDR1 is LNHDA, CDR2 SQIVND, per germline (reference sequence). The CDR3 has 13 amino acids. CDR3 residues: CASSLQGEGGYTF. The CDR3 nucleotides read TGTGCCAGTAGCTTACAGGGGGAAGGTGGCTACACCTTC.

The genes are TRBV14 and TRBJ2-7; 7 bases match TRBD1. The V gene end was trimmed by 4 bases and the J gene end by 2 bases; junction bases not matched to a gene: 5. Germline CDR1 reads SGHDN; CDR2 reads FVKESK. The CDR3 consists of 14 residues. CDR3: CASSPRQGAYEQYF. In nucleotides, the CDR3 is TGTGCCAGCAGCCCCAGGCAGGGGGCCTACGAGCAGTACTTC.

The V call is TRBV13, the J call TRBJ1-1; no clear D. V was shortened by 5 bases and J by 3 bases, with 22 bases between the two germline ends. Per germline, CDR1 PRHDT and CDR2 FYEKMQ (reference sequence). This CDR3 has 17 amino acids. CDR3 sequence (DNA): TGTGCCAGCAGCATACACTTCCCCGGGTCCCAGGACACTGAAGCTTTCTTT. This encodes CASSIHFPGSQDTEAFF. Variable domain in full (rest from reference TRBV13 and TRBJ1-1): AAGVIQSPRHLIKEKRETATLKCYPIPRHDTVYWYQQGPGQDPQFLISFYEKMQSDKGSIPDRFSAQQFSDYHSELNMSSLELGDSALYFCASSIHFPGSQDTEAFFGQGTRLTVV.

The chain joins TRBV4-1 to TRBJ2-7; D perhaps matches TRBD1 (5 bases). Trimming took 1 base from V and 2 from J, leaving 12 bases between them. The germline V gene encodes CDR1 MGHRA and CDR2 YSYEKL. CDR3 length: 15 amino acids. CDR3 sequence: CASSQGAGPTYEQYF. The CDR3 region has the DNA TGCGCCAGCAGCCAAGGGGCAGGGCCTACCTACGAGCAGTACTTC.

This rearrangement joins TRBV27 to TRBJ1-4, with unresolved D. The V gene's germline CDR1 is MNHEY and CDR2 SMNVEV (reference sequence). V shed 5 bases and J shed 3 bases, with 4 bases lying between them. This CDR3 comprises 12 residues. The DNA for the CDR3 is TGTGCCAGCAGTGATCCTAATGAAAAACTGTTTTTT. The encoded protein is CASSDPNEKLFF.

The chain combines TRBV11-3 with TRBJ2-1; D is unresolved. In germline, CDR1 is SGHNT, CDR2 YENEEA. The CDR3 spans 13 residues. Trimming left V 8 bases short and J 5 bases short, with 13 bases between. DNA for the CDR3: TGTGCCAGCGCCAAGCCCCTCGACAATGAGCAGTTCTTC. Translating it yields CASAKPLDNEQFF.

The V and J genes are TRBV11-3 and TRBJ1-1; D is perhaps TRBD1 (6 bases). In germline, CDR1 is SGHNT, CDR2 YENEEA. Trimming cost V 1 base and J 4 bases, with 10 bases left between them. The CDR3 is 14 residues long. Here the CDR3 reads CASSLGGGGTEAFF. CDR3 nucleotide sequence: TGTGCCAGCAGCTTAGGAGGGGGGGGCACTGAAGCTTTCTTT.

The chain uses TRBV19 and TRBJ2-7; TRBD1 matches at 8 bases. Germline assignment: CDR1 LNHDA and CDR2 SQIVND (reference sequence). CDR3 length: 13 residues. The trim removed 7 bases at V and 3 bases at J, leaving 5 bases unmatched. Here the CDR3 reads CASTGTGLYEQYF. As DNA, the CDR3 is TGTGCCAGTACCGGGACAGGCCTCTACGAGCAGTACTTC. Using reference TRBV19 and TRBJ2-7 for the parts outside the CDR3, the full variable domain is DGGITQSPKYLFRKEGQNVTLSCEQNLNHDAMYWYRQDPGQGLRLIYYSQIVNDFQKGDIAEGYSVSREKKESFPLTVTSAQKNPTAFYLCASTGTGLYEQYFGPGTRLTVT.

In its sample, this clone was seen a few times. The chain has TRBV2 and TRBJ1-2; tentative D call: TRBD1 (6 bases). The germline V gene encodes CDR1 SNHLY and CDR2 FYNNEI. The CDR3 is 15 amino acids. The V end was cut by 4 bases, the J end by 6 bases, with 18 bases between. As DNA, the CDR3 is TGTGCCAGCAGTGTTGAGAACAGGGTTTCTCATGGCTACACCTTC. Protein sequence: CASSVENRVSHGYTF.